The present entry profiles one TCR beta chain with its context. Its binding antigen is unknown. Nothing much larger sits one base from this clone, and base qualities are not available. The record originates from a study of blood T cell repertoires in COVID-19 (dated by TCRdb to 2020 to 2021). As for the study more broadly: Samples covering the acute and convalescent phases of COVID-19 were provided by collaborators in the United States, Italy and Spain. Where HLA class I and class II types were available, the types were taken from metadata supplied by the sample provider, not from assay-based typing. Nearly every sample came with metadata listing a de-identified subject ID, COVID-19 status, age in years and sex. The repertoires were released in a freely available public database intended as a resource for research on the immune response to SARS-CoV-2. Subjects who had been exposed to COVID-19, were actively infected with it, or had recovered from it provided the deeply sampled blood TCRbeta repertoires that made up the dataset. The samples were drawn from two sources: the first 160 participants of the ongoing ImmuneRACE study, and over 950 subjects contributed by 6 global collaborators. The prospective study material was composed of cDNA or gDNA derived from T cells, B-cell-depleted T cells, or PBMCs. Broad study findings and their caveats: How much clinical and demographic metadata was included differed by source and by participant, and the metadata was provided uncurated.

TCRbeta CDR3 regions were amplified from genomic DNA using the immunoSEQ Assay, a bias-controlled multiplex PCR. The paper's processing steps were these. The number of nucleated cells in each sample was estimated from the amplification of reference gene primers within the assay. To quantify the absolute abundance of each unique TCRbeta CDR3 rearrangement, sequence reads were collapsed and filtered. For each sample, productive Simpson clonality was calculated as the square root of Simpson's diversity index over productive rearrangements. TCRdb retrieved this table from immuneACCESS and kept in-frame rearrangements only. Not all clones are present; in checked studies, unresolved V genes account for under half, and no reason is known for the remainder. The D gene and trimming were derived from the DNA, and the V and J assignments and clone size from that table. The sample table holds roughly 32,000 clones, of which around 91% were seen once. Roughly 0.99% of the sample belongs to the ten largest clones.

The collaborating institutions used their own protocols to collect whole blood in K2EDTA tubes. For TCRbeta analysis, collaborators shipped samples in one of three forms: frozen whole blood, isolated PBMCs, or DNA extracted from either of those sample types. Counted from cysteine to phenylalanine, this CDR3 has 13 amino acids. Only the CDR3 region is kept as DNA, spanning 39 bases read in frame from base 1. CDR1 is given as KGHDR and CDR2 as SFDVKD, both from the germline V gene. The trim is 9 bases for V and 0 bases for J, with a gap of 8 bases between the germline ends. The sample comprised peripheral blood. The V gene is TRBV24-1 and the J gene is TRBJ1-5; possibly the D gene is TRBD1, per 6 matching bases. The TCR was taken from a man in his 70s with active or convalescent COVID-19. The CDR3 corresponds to CATQGNSNQPQHF. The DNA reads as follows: TGTGCCACCCAGGGGAATAGCAATCAGCCCCAGCATTTT.